Below are 13 T cell receptor beta chains sequenced from a single sample in a study of identical twins. MiXCR was run by TCRdb on the 5' RACE reads, yielding one entry per CDR3 protein. The sample holds roughly 500,000 distinct CDR3 sequences; 22% are singletons and the top ten take under 0.95%. This sample was shared with a second study, whose subject was T cells expressing NK-cell markers.

Sequencing input: CD4+ T cells sorted from blood. Receptors originate from a young woman in good health.

There are a few counts of this clonotype. The chain employs TRBV7-9 and TRBJ1-2; D remains ambiguous. The CDR3 totals 12 residues. The germline CDR1 and CDR2 sequences are SEHNR and FQNEAQ (reference sequence). V lost 2 bases and J 7 bases, leaving 8 bases between the germline ends. The CDR3 sequence is CASSLSGAGYTF. In DNA, the CDR3 is TGTGCCAGCAGCTTATCAGGTGCTGGCTACACCTTC.

In its sample, this clonotype was seen a few times. The rearrangement uses TRBV5-6 and TRBJ2-1; 7 nucleotides line up with TRBD2. The J segment lost 0 bases and the V segment lost 3 bases, leaving 9 bases of the junction unmatched. CDR3 length: 17 residues. The germline gives CDR1 SGHDT, CDR2 YYEEEE. CDR3 amino acids: CASSSPLRGGSYNEQFF. In DNA form, the CDR3 reads TGTGCCAGCAGCTCTCCTCTTCGCGGGGGCTCCTACAATGAGCAGTTCTTC. The whole variable domain, filled in from reference TRBV5-6 and TRBJ2-1, reads DAGVTQSPTHLIKTRGQQVTLRCSPKSGHDTVSWYQQALGQGPQFIFQYYEEEERQRGNFPDRFSGHQFPNYSSELNVNALLLGDSALYLCASSSPLRGGSYNEQFFGPGTRLTVL.

The rearrangement links TRBV12-3 or TRBV12-4 to TRBJ1-1; no clear D. There are 13 residues in the CDR3. Trimming removed 9 bases at V and 1 base at J, with 12 bases between. In DNA, the CDR3 is TGTGCCAGTCTTCCTTCAAAGAACACTGAAGCTTTCTTT. This translates into CASLPSKNTEAFF.

A few counts support this clonotype. The chain has TRBV2 and TRBJ1-4; 7 nucleotides agree with TRBD1. The CDR3 covers 14 residues. Germline loops: CDR1 SNHLY, CDR2 FYNNEI. After removal of 9 bases from V and 4 bases from J, the junction contained 8 bases not matched to a gene. CDR3: CASKATGFNEKLFF. The DNA of the CDR3 is TGTGCCAGTAAGGCGACAGGGTTTAATGAAAAACTGTTTTTT.

The genes are TRBV20-1 and TRBJ2-6; TRBD2 matches 9 bases. The CDR3 has 12 amino acids. Germline V gene sequence: CDR1 DFQATT, CDR2 SNEGSKA (reference sequence). CDR3 loop: CGGGAGANVLTF. The CDR3, as DNA: TGCGGCGGGGGGGCTGGGGCCAACGTCCTGACTTTC.

V is TRBV7-6 and J is TRBJ2-3; D uncertain. The germline V and J ends were trimmed by 1 base and 7 bases, with 6 bases remaining between them. The germline CDR1 and CDR2 sequences are SGHVS and FNYEAQ. This CDR3 contains 12 residues. The CDR3 loop reads CASSLGIYTQYF. Here the CDR3 DNA reads TGTGCCAGCAGCTTAGGCATCTATACGCAGTATTTT.

This clonotype was seen repeatedly, ten times or more. This chain links TRBV12-3 or TRBV12-4 with TRBJ1-6, with a tentative D call TRBD1 (6 bases). This CDR3 comprises 13 residues. Deletions cut 7 bases from V and 6 bases from J, with 10 bases between. The CDR3: CASKGGRNSPLHF. The CDR3 bases are TGTGCCAGCAAGGGGGGACGTAATTCACCCCTCCACTTT.

The V gene is TRBV24-1, the J gene TRBJ2-1; D might be TRBD1 (6 bases). The CDR3 has 15 amino acids. Germline V gives CDR1 KGHDR, CDR2 SFDVKD. The V gene lost 3 bases and the J gene lost 6 bases, with 14 bases spanning the gap. The CDR3 DNA reads as TGTGCCACCAGTGATCGCACAGGGAGACTCAATGAGCAGTTCTTC. Its translation: CATSDRTGRLNEQFF.

The sample holds a few counts of this clonotype. This chain joins TRBV5-1 and TRBJ2-3; D could derive from TRBD1 or TRBD2 (5 bases each). Germline CDR1 and CDR2: SGHRS and YFSETQ. CDR3 length equals 16 residues. V shed 0 bases and J shed 2 bases, with 13 bases lying between them. CDR3 region: CASSLAGTDHTDTQYF. CDR3 sequence (DNA): TGCGCCAGCAGCTTGGCCGGGACGGATCACACAGATACGCAGTATTTT.

The table lists this clonotype with a few counts. V is TRBV20-1 and J is TRBJ2-3; 8 bases align to TRBD2. With 6 bases clipped from V and 5 bases from J, the junction kept 10 bases outside the gene matches. The V gene's germline CDR1 is DFQATT and CDR2 SNEGSKA (reference sequence). The CDR3 totals 14 residues. CDR3 residues: CSARGGQPQDTQYF. The CDR3, as DNA: TGCAGTGCCCGGGGGGGGCAGCCTCAAGATACGCAGTATTTT.

The chain combines TRBV20-1 with TRBJ2-7, with TRBD2 identical over 11 bases. Per germline, CDR1 DFQATT and CDR2 SNEGSKA (reference sequence). V lost 5 bases, J lost 3 bases, and 6 bases stayed unmatched. The CDR3 is made up of 14 amino acids. In DNA, the CDR3 is TGCAGTGCTGCCTCGGGGACTAGCGGCTACGAGCAGTACTTC. Amino acids: CSAASGTSGYEQYF.

For the CDR3, the DNA is TGTGCCAGCAGCTGGGACAGGGGTGGCTACACCTTC. Its protein is CASSWDRGGYTF. This chain links TRBV5-5 with TRBJ1-2, with 10 bases identical to TRBD1. Trimming at V came to 3 bases and at J to 7 bases, leaving 0 bases not matched to a gene. Looked up from germline, CDR1 is SGHKS and CDR2 is YYEKEE (reference sequence). This CDR3 has 12 residues.

This clonotype showed up many times. The J gene is TRBJ2-1, the V gene TRBV4-3, with TRBD2 matching over 14 bases. The CDR3 consists of 17 residues. Germline CDR1 and CDR2: LGHNA and YSLEER. J lost 8 bases, V lost 0 bases, and 6 bases had no gene match. The DNA of the CDR3 is TGCGCCAGCAGCCAAGAATCTGGGACTAGCGGGAGCTATGAGCAGTTCTTC. This gives the protein CASSQESGTSGSYEQFF.